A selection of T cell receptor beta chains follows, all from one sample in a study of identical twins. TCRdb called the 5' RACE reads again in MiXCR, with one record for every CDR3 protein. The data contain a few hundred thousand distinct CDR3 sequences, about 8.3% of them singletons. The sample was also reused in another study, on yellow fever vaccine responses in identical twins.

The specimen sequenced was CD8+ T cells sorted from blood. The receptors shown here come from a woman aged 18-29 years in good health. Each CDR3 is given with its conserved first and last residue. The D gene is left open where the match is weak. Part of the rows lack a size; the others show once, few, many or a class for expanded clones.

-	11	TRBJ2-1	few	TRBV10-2	TGCGCCAGCAGTGAGATAGGGGAGCAGTTCTTC	CASSEIGEQFF
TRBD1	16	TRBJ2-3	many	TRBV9	TGTGCCAGCAGCCCTAGGACAGGTCCCCGCACAGATACGCAGTATTTT	CASSPRTGPRTDTQYF
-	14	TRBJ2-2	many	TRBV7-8	TGTGCCGGGGGGGCGCGGCCGAACACCGGGGAGCTGTTTTTT	CAGGARPNTGELFF
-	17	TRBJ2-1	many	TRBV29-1	TGCAGCGTTGAAAGAGCCTCGGAGGGGTTAGCCTACAATGAGCAGTTCTTC	CSVERASEGLAYNEQFF
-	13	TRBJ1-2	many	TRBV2	TGTGCCAGCAGGACACAGGGAAGCTATGGCTACACCTTC	CASRTQGSYGYTF
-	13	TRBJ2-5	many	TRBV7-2	TGTGCCAGCAGCAAAAGGAACGGAGAGACCCAGTACTTC	CASSKRNGETQYF
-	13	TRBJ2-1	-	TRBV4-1	TGCGCCAGCAGCACCCGGACAGACAATGAGCAGTTCTTC	CASSTRTDNEQFF
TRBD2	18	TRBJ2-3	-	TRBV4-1	TGCGCCAGCAGCCAAGTTACTTGGACTAGCGGAAGCACAGATACGCAGTATTTT	CASSQVTWTSGSTDTQYF
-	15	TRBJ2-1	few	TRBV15	TGTGCCACCACCCAGGGGGGCGATCTCCCCGGTGAGCAGTTCTTC	CATTQGGDLPGEQFF
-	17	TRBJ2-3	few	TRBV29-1	TGCAGCGTTGAAGATGGGGGGCTAGCGGTAAGCACAGATACGCAGTATTTT	CSVEDGGLAVSTDTQYF
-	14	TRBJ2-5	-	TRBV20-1	TGCAGTGCTAGCATGTCAGCCGGTTTGGAGACCCAGTACTTC	CSASMSAGLETQYF
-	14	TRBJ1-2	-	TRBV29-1	TGCAGCGTTGAAGTAAGGGAAGGCAACTATGGCTACACCTTC	CSVEVREGNYGYTF
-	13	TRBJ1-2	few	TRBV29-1	TGCAGCGTTGAAGATCGATTAAACTATGGCTACACCTTC	CSVEDRLNYGYTF
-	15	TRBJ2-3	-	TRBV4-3	TGCGCCAGCAGCCAATCCCGGGATAGCACAGATACGCAGTATTTT	CASSQSRDSTDTQYF
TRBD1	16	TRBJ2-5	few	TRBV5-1	TGCGCCAGCAGCTCGACCGGGACAGGGCACCAAGAGACCCAGTACTTC	CASSSTGTGHQETQYF
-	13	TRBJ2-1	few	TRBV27	TGTGCCAGCAGCCACCGGGGAGCCGATGAGCAGTTCTTC	CASSHRGADEQFF
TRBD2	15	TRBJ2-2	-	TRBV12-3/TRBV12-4	TGTGCCAGCAGTGAGCGGGGGCGGTACACCGGGGAGCTGTTTTTT	CASSERGRYTGELFF
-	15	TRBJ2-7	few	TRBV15	TGTGCCACCGAGGACAGTAGGGCGGGAGACTACGAGCAGTACTTC	CATEDSRAGDYEQYF
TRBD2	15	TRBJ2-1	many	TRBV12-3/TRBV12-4	TGTGCCAGCAGTTTGGTAGCGGGGGAATACAATGAGCAGTTCTTC	CASSLVAGEYNEQFF
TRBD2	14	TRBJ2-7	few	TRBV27	TGTGCCAGCAGGCCTCCGGGACTAGGGTACGAGCAGTACTTC	CASRPPGLGYEQYF
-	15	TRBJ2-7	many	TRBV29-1	TGCAGCGTTGAATCCGCAGGGGTCGGGGCCTACGAGCAGTACTTC	CSVESAGVGAYEQYF
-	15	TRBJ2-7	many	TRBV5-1	TGCGCCAGCAGCTTGGAGGGGGGCGCAGCTGGCGAGCAGTACTTC	CASSLEGGAAGEQYF
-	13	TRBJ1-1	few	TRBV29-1	TGCAGCGCTATTATGACAGATTTCACTGAAGCTTTCTTT	CSAIMTDFTEAFF
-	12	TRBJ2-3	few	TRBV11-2	TGTGCCAGCAGCAAATTGACTGATACGCAGTATTTT	CASSKLTDTQYF
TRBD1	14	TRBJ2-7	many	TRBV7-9	TGTGCCAGCAGTTCCCGGGACAGGACCTACGAGCAGTACTTC	CASSSRDRTYEQYF
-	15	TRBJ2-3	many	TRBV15	TGTGCCACCGCAATACGGGGTGCAGCCACAGATACGCAGTATTTT	CATAIRGAATDTQYF
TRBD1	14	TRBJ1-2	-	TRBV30	TGTGCCTGGAGTCCCGGCAGGGGGCCTTATGGCTACACCTTC	CAWSPGRGPYGYTF
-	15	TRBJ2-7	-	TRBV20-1	TGCAGTGCTGCCCGGGGTGCAAGTGGGTCCTACGAGCAGTACTTC	CSAARGASGSYEQYF
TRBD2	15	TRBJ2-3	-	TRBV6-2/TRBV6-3	TGTGCCAGCAGTCAAATAGCGGGAGCGAAAGATACGCAGTATTTT	CASSQIAGAKDTQYF
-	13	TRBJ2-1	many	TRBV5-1	TGCGCCAGCAGCTTGACCGAACCCAATGAGCAGTTCTTC	CASSLTEPNEQFF
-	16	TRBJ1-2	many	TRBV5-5	TGTGCCAGCAGCCCCGAGAACAGCGAATACTACTATGGCTACACCTTC	CASSPENSEYYYGYTF
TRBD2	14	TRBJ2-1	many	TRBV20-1	TGCAGTGCAGGACTAGCGGGGGGACACAATGAGCAGTTCTTC	CSAGLAGGHNEQFF
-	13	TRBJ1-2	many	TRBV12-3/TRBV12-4	TGTGCCAGCAGTTCTCAGGAGATCTATGGCTACACCTTC	CASSSQEIYGYTF
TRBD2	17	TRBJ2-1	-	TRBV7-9	TGTGCCAGCAGCCTCGGACTAGCGGGAGGGTCCTACAATGAGCAGTTCTTC	CASSLGLAGGSYNEQFF
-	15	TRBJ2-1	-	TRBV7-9	TGTGCCAGCAGCTTTTCACAGGGCGCCTACAATGAGCAGTTCTTC	CASSFSQGAYNEQFF
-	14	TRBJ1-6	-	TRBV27	TGTGCCAGCACCCGGGGCTCCTATAATTCACCCCTCCACTTT	CASTRGSYNSPLHF
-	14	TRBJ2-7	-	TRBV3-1	TGTGCCAGCAGCCAAGGCGACTACGGATACGAGCAGTACTTC	CASSQGDYGYEQYF
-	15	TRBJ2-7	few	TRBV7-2	TGTGCCAGCAGTCCCGAGGGGACAAGCTCCTACGAGCAGTACTTC	CASSPEGTSSYEQYF
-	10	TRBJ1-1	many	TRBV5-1	TGCGCCAGCAGCTTGGCCGAAGCTTTCTTT	CASSLAEAFF
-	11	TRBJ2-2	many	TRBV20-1	TGCAGTGCTCCTCTTACCGGGGAGCTGTTTTTT	CSAPLTGELFF
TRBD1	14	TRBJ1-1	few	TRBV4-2	TGTGCCAGCAGCCCATACAGGGGGAGCACTGAAGCTTTCTTT	CASSPYRGSTEAFF
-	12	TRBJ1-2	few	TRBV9	TGTGCCAGCAGCGTGGCTGACTATGGCTACACCTTC	CASSVADYGYTF